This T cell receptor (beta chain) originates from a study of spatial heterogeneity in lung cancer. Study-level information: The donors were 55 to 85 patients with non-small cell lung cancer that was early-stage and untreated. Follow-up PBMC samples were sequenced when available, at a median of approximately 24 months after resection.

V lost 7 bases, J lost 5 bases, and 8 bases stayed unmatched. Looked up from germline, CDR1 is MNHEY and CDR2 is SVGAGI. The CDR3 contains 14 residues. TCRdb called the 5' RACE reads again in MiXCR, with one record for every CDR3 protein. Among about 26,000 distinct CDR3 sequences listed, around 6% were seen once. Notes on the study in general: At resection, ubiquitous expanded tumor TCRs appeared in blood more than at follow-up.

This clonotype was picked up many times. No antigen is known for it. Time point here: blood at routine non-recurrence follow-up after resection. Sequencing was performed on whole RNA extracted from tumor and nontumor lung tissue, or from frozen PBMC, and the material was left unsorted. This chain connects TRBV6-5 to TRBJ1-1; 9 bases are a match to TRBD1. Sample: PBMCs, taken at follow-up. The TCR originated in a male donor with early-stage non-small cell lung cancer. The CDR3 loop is CASKARDRVTEAFF. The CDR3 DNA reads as TGTGCCAGCAAGGCCCGGGACAGGGTTACTGAAGCTTTCTTT.